This TCR beta chain was identified during a study of CD8+ T cells in alopecia areata. Findings and caveats of the study: With one nonresponder, baseline CD8+ expansion's link to response remains uncertain.

Treatment reported: oral pan-JAK inhibitor, 5-10 mg twice daily. Isolation of CD4+ and CD8+ T cells from PBMCs was achieved by sorting. Unmatched junction bases numbered 8, after V lost 6 bases and J lost 8 bases. This CDR3 is built from 13 residues. CDR1 is MNHNS, CDR2 SASEGT, per germline. About this clone itself: What it binds is unknown.

Sequencing used cDNA as its template, made by extracting RNA and reverse transcribing it. Measured with immunoSEQ multiplex PCR; TCRdb has only the in-frame clones, and not every one. The top ten hold 11% to 15% of the sample, which has approximately 160,000 clones, about 60% seen once. This chain links TRBV6-1 with TRBJ2-3; 7 bases agree with TRBD2. The source material was CD4+ T cells sorted from blood, sampled at week 24, from a patient treated with tofacitinib. This clonotype was sampled from a human donor with alopecia areata. CDR3 amino acids: CASRREGPSTQYF. CDR3 bases: TGTGCCAGCAGAAGGGAGGGACCTTCTACGCAGTATTTT.